The 28 T cell receptor beta chains reported below all come from one sample, sequenced in a study of shared clonotypes between healthy human individuals (dated by TCRdb to 2020 to 2022). Library preparation employed the immunoSEQ multiplex PCR assay. TCRdb's version of the immuneACCESS table is confined to in-frame rearrangements and falls short of the full clone set. An unresolved V gene accounts for under half of the shortfall where checked; the remainder is of unknown origin. Counted in this sample were about 2.4 million clones; around 94% of them appeared once. Roughly 0.14% of the sample rests with the top ten. The sample consisted of naive CD4+ T cells sorted from blood. The sample's cell subset or site label is to be understood as: CD45RA+ positively selected. The receptor set was obtained from a young man in good health.

The chain has TRBV5-6 and TRBJ2-1; the match to TRBD1 covers 9 bases. The germline V gene has CDR1 SGHDT and CDR2 YYEEEE. This CDR3 region has 15 residues. V was clipped by 0 bases and J by 15 bases; unmatched bases: 13. Here the CDR3 reads CASSLAGGQGFGGFF. CDR3 nucleotides: TGTGCCAGCAGCTTGGCCGGGGGACAGGGTTTCGGAGGGTTCTTC.

V and J are TRBV11-2 and TRBJ2-2, with TRBD1 matching 7 bases. Germline-derived CDR1 and CDR2 are SGHAT and FQNNGV. The CDR3 runs to 13 residues. After removal of 11 bases from V and 4 bases from J, the junction contained 7 bases not matched to a gene. This chain's CDR3 is CASTGTGTGELFF. Here the CDR3 DNA reads TGTGCCTCGACAGGGACGGGCACCGGGGAGCTGTTTTTT.

The genes are TRBV6-1 and TRBJ1-6; D perhaps matches TRBD1 (5 bases). Between the trimmed V and J ends, which lost 6 bases and 7 bases, there was a span of 13 bases. The germline gives CDR1 MNHNS, CDR2 SASEGT. This CDR3 contains 14 residues. CDR3 DNA sequence: TGTGCCAGCAGATTGGGGCAGGTAAATTCACCCCTCCACTTT. As protein: CASRLGQVNSPLHF.

This sequence joins TRBV6-6 and TRBJ2-3, with TRBD1 matching over 8 bases. V dropped 0 bases and J dropped 5; count of bases not matched to a gene: 4. The length of the CDR3 is 15 residues. From germline, CDR1 is MNHNY and CDR2 SVGAGI (reference sequence). The CDR3 DNA reads as TGTGCCAGCAGTTACTCCAGGGGGCGCTTAGATACGCAGTATTTT. It specifies CASSYSRGRLDTQYF.

The rearrangement uses TRBV6-6 and TRBJ1-2; no definite D call. Germline V gene lookup returns CDR1 MNHNY and CDR2 SVGAGI (reference sequence). CDR3 length equals 12 residues. Trimming took 8 bases from V and 0 from J, leaving 7 bases between them. This CDR3 reads CASVGANYGYTF. CDR3 in DNA: TGTGCCAGCGTCGGGGCTAACTATGGCTACACCTTC.

This clone was found once. The V call is TRBV21-1, the J call TRBJ2-3; TRBD1 reflects the table's D call only, with no check against the DNA. TRBV21-1 is recorded as a pseudogene. The CDR3 covers 18 residues. The CDR3 DNA is TGTGCCAGCAGCACCACCGGGCCGCGAGGGGGCGGCCCAGATACGCAGTATTTT. Amino acids: CASSTTGPRGGGPDTQYF.

This chain connects TRBV6-5 to TRBJ1-5; D is perhaps TRBD1 (5 bases). Germline CDR1 is MNHEY and CDR2 is SVGAGI. The CDR3 loop spans 14 amino acids. Trimming took off 1 base at V and 7 bases at J, with 11 bases between the two ends. In DNA form, the CDR3 reads TGTGCCAGCAGTTACTTCCAGGGATTCCAGCCCCAGCATTTT. Residues: CASSYFQGFQPQHF.

This clone was seen once. The chain recombines TRBV2 with TRBJ1-2; weak D call: TRBD1 (6 bases). This CDR3 has 12 residues. Germline loops: CDR1 SNHLY, CDR2 FYNNEI. V lost 7 bases, J lost 6 bases, and 12 bases lay in between. The CDR3 DNA reads TGTGCCAGCAAACAGGGAGTCGATGGCTACACCTTC. It translates to CASKQGVDGYTF.

J is TRBJ2-7 and V is TRBV6-1, with D uncertain. Trimming pared 8 bases from V and 2 bases from J, leaving 10 bases between. CDR3 length equals 12 residues. CDR1 is MNHNS, CDR2 SASEGT, per germline. CDR3 residues: CASGVAPYEQYF. The CDR3 DNA reads TGTGCCAGCGGGGTAGCCCCCTACGAGCAGTACTTC.

With regard to this clone: Other DNA sequences in this sample translate to the same CDR3. This chain uses TRBV20-1 with TRBJ2-5; 7 bases match TRBD2. The CDR3 sequence is 11 residues long. Germline lookup yields CDR1 DFQATT and CDR2 SNEGSKA (reference sequence). V was clipped by 6 bases and J by 5 bases; unmatched bases: 3. The CDR3 bases are TGCAGTGCCGGCGGGGGTGAGACCCAGTACTTC. It codes for CSAGGGETQYF.

As to this clone: The same CDR3 is also encoded by other DNA sequences in this sample. The chain recombines TRBV28 with TRBJ2-5; 9 bases agree with TRBD2. Looked up from germline, CDR1 is MDHEN and CDR2 is SYDVKM. CDR3 length equals 14 residues. V dropped 3 bases and J dropped 5; count of bases not matched to a gene: 4. CDR3 amino acids: CASSFAGGRETQYF. The CDR3 bases are TGTGCCAGCAGTTTTGCGGGGGGGCGGGAGACCCAGTACTTC.

Only one count was recorded for this clone. The rearrangement links TRBV7-2 to TRBJ1-2, with D unclear. The germline V gene has CDR1 SGHTA and CDR2 FQGNSA. The CDR3 loop spans 14 amino acids. V gave up 3 bases and J gave up 0 bases, with 8 bases separating them. The CDR3: CASSFVDPNYGYTF. Here the CDR3 DNA reads TGTGCCAGCAGCTTCGTTGACCCTAACTATGGCTACACCTTC.

The chain uses TRBV30 and TRBJ1-2; 9 bases match TRBD1. The CDR3 is 13 amino acids. Trimming cost V 1 base and J 6 bases; bases outside gene matches: 3. CDR1 and CDR2 from the germline V gene are GTSNPN and SVGIG (reference sequence). In DNA form, the CDR3 reads TGTGCCTGGAGTGAACAGGGGGCTAATGGCTACACCTTC. This codes for CAWSEQGANGYTF.

The chain joins TRBV5-1 to TRBJ2-7, with TRBD1 identical over 8 bases. Germline V gene lookup returns CDR1 SGHRS and CDR2 YFSETQ. Trimming removed 7 bases from V and 1 base from J; junction bases left unmatched: 13. The CDR3 totals 16 residues. CDR3 sequence: CASGKNQGAPSYEQYF. CDR3 DNA: TGCGCCAGCGGCAAGAACCAGGGGGCCCCTTCCTACGAGCAGTACTTC.

The J gene is TRBJ2-7, the V gene TRBV10-3; weak D call: TRBD1 (5 bases). CDR1 and CDR2 (germline): ENHRY, SYGVKD. CDR3 size: 11 residues. The ends were cut back, 10 bases at V and 3 bases at J, with 10 bases in the middle. CDR3 sequence (DNA): TGTGCCACCGGACAAGACTACGAGCAGTACTTC. As protein: CATGQDYEQYF.

V is TRBV5-4 and J is TRBJ2-1, with 9 bases aligning to TRBD2. CDR3 length: 17 residues. CDR1 and CDR2 (germline): SGHNT, YYREEE (reference sequence). Losses at the gene ends were 4 bases for V and 3 bases for J; bases not matched to a gene: 11. CDR3 sequence (DNA): TGTGCCAGCAGCCGTGTACCGGGACTAGCATACTACAATGAGCAGTTCTTC. This codes for CASSRVPGLAYYNEQFF.

The chain recombines TRBV6-1 with TRBJ1-5, with a weak D call TRBD1 (6 bases). With 5 bases removed from V and 2 bases from J, the gap between germline ends came to 13 bases. Germline loops: CDR1 MNHNS, CDR2 SASEGT. CDR3 length equals 15 residues. CDR3 sequence: CASSLYRVGNQPQHF. The CDR3 coding sequence is TGTGCCAGCAGTCTATACAGGGTTGGCAATCAGCCCCAGCATTTT.

This chain links TRBV9 with TRBJ2-7; TRBD1 matches 7 bases. V lost 2 bases, J lost 3 bases, and 5 bases stayed unmatched. CDR1 SGDLS and CDR2 YYNGEE come from the germline V gene. The CDR3 length is 14 residues. The chain's CDR3 is CASSVEQGYYEQYF. The CDR3 DNA sequence: TGTGCCAGCAGCGTGGAACAGGGGTACTACGAGCAGTACTTC.

The V call is TRBV28, the J call TRBJ1-5, with D unresolved. V lost 6 bases and J 1 base, leaving 13 bases between the germline ends. There are 15 residues in the CDR3. Germline V gives CDR1 MDHEN, CDR2 SYDVKM. The DNA of the CDR3 is TGTGCCAGCAGGCGCATGGGGATCAGCAATCAGCCCCAGCATTTT. Translation: CASRRMGISNQPQHF.

Worth noting for this clone: In the same sample, other DNA sequences code for this CDR3. This chain joins TRBV11-2 and TRBJ2-5, with D tentatively TRBD2 (5 bases). The CDR3 totals 12 residues. Trimming stripped 1 base from V and 5 bases from J, with 5 bases between. Germline assignment: CDR1 SGHAT and CDR2 FQNNGV. The CDR3: CASSLGRETQYF. For the CDR3, the DNA is TGTGCCAGCAGCTTAGGGAGGGAGACCCAGTACTTC.

As concerns this clone: Relative to the germline gene, one junction end is altered; a read error may explain this. The gene calls are TRBV28 and TRBJ2-7, with 7 bases aligning to TRBD1. The CDR3 spans 14 residues. Germline CDR1 reads MDHEN; CDR2 reads SYDVKM. CDR3 sequence: CASSLQGQPYGQYF. CDR3 DNA sequence: TGTGCCAGCAGTCTCCAGGGACAGCCTTACGGGCAGTACTTC.

J is TRBJ2-5 and V is TRBV29-1; a weak D match, TRBD1 (6 bases). From germline, CDR1 is SQVTM and CDR2 ANQGSEA. The CDR3 runs to 12 residues. V lost 6 bases and J lost 3, with 11 bases in between. The CDR3 region has the DNA TGCAGCGTCACCAGGACAGAAGAGACCCAGTACTTC. Amino acid sequence: CSVTRTEETQYF.

This chain joins TRBV19 and TRBJ2-6; the D gene is possibly TRBD1 (5 bases). CDR3 length: 17 amino acids. Trimming shortened V by 3 bases and J by 2 bases, and 14 bases separated the two germline ends. Germline V gives CDR1 LNHDA, CDR2 SQIVND (reference sequence). The CDR3 protein is CASSIQGLEPGANVLTF. As DNA, the CDR3 is TGTGCCAGTAGTATTCAGGGTTTAGAGCCTGGGGCCAACGTCCTGACTTTC.

Here the CDR3 reads CASSLLFESGANVLTF. For the CDR3, the DNA is TGTGCCAGCAGCTTACTCTTCGAATCTGGGGCCAACGTCCTGACTTTC. The rearrangement links TRBV7-2 to TRBJ2-6; D is ambiguous. Germline loops: CDR1 SGHTA, CDR2 FQGNSA. With 2 bases removed from V and 1 base from J, the gap between germline ends came to 9 bases. The CDR3 runs to 16 residues. The whole variable domain, filled in from reference TRBV7-2 and TRBJ2-6, reads GAGVSQSPSNKVTEKGKDVELRCDPISGHTALYWYRQSLGQGLEFLIYFQGNSAPDKSGLPSDRFSAERTGGSVSTLTIQRTQQEDSAVYLCASSLLFESGANVLTFGAGSRLTVL.

The chain uses TRBV19 and TRBJ1-2; TRBD1 is a possible D gene (6 bases). The CDR3 spans 14 residues. V was pared by 7 bases and J by 2 bases, with 14 bases between. The germline V gene encodes CDR1 LNHDA and CDR2 SQIVND (reference sequence). CDR3: CASIVCDRNYGYTF. CDR3 nucleotides: TGTGCCAGTATAGTTTGTGACAGGAACTATGGCTACACCTTC.

This clone came up once. The chain couples TRBV19 to TRBJ2-1; D gene unclear. The V and J ends lost 2 bases and 7 bases respectively, with 12 bases between them. This CDR3 has 14 amino acids. CDR1 LNHDA and CDR2 SQIVND come from the germline V gene (reference sequence). The CDR3 protein is CASSIPGLTNEQFF. The CDR3 region has the DNA TGTGCCAGTAGTATACCGGGCCTTACGAATGAGCAGTTCTTC.

The chain joins TRBV2 to TRBJ2-4, with D uncertain. Looked up from germline, CDR1 is SNHLY and CDR2 is FYNNEI. Trimming removed 2 bases at V and 0 bases at J, with 8 bases between. CDR3 length: 15 residues. The CDR3 nucleotides are TGTGCCAGCAGTGAACAGGCTTTAGCCAAAAACATTCAGTACTTC. Protein sequence: CASSEQALAKNIQYF.

This chain connects TRBV10-3 to TRBJ1-5; 9 bases are a match to TRBD1. Trimming at V came to 2 bases and at J to 7 bases, leaving 6 bases not matched to a gene. The CDR3 consists of 15 residues. Germline-derived CDR1 and CDR2 are ENHRY and SYGVKD. The CDR3 spells CAISEDRGYGQPQHF. DNA of the CDR3: TGTGCCATCAGTGAGGACAGGGGGTATGGGCAGCCCCAGCATTTT.